This T cell receptor (beta chain) originates from a study of regulatory T cells in long-lasting Graves disease. This clonotype was observed many times. Time point specified: newly diagnosed GD, antithyroid drugs for less than 3 months. RNA isolated from PBMCs was used to make the TCR library. For TCR beta, libraries came from iRepertoire HTBI primers and Arm-PCR of CDR3 regions. TCRdb re-called the multiplex PCR reads through MiXCR, storing one row per CDR3 protein. The sample shows 350,000 to 400,000 distinct CDR3 sequences, about 17% of them seen only once. This sample also appeared in a second study, on T cells in Graves' hyperthyroidism and ophthalmopathy. That paper states: Each patient was aged 18 to 65 and had newly diagnosed hyperthyroidism of under 2 months' duration. Diagnosing involved the use of clinical symptoms, serum thyroxine and TRAb, thyroid ultrasound and orbital computed tomography.

The sequenced sample was peripheral blood mononuclear cells (PBMCs), obtained at new diagnosis, from a patient treated with antithyroid drugs. This TCR derives from a woman under 30 with Graves disease.

CDR3 sequence (DNA): TGTGCCAGCAGACCCGAGGGAGATACGCAGTATTTT. Translated: CASRPEGDTQYF. This sequence joins TRBV28 and TRBJ2-3; maybe TRBD2 (5 bases). Germline CDR1 reads MDHEN; CDR2 reads SYDVKM. The V end was cut by 6 bases, the J end by 5 bases, with 9 bases between. The CDR3 runs 12 residues. The complete variable domain, with remaining parts taken from reference TRBV28 and TRBJ2-3, reads DVKVTQSSRYLVKRTGEKVFLECVQDMDHENMFWYRQDPGLGLRLIYFSYDVKMKEKGDIPEGYSVSREKKERFSLILESASTNQTSMYLCASRPEGDTQYFGPGTRLTVL.